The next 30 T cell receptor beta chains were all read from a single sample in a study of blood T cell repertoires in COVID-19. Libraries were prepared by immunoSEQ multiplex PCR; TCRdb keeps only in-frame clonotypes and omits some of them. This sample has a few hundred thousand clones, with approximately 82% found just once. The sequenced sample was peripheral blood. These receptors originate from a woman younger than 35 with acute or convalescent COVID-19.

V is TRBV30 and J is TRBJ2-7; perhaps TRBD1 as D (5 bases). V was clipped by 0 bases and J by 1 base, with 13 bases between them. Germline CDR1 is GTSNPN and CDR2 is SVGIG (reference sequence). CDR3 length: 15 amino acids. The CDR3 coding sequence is TGTGCCTGGAGTGTATATGTGGGGCCATCCTACGAGCAGTACTTC. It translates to CAWSVYVGPSYEQYF.

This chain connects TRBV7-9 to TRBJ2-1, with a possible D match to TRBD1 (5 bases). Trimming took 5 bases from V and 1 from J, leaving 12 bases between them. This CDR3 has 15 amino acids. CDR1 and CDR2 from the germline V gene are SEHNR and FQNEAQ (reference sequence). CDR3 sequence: CASSNLKGSYNEQFF. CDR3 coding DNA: TGTGCCAGCAGCAACCTAAAGGGGTCCTACAATGAGCAGTTCTTC.

The CDR3 is CASSLAQAGGTDTQYF. The CDR3 DNA reads as TGTGCCAGCAGCTTAGCCCAAGCGGGAGGCACAGATACGCAGTATTTT. The V and J genes are TRBV7-2 and TRBJ2-3, with 8 bases aligning to TRBD2. From germline, CDR1 is SGHTA and CDR2 FQGNSA. CDR3 size: 16 residues. Trimming at V came to 0 bases and at J to 1 base, leaving 3 bases not matched to a gene.

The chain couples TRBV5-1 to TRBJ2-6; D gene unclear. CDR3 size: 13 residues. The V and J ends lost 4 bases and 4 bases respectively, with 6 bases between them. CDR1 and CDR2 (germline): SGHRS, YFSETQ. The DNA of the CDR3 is TGCGCCAGCAGCCCCGGGGGGGCCAACGTCCTGACTTTC. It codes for CASSPGGANVLTF.

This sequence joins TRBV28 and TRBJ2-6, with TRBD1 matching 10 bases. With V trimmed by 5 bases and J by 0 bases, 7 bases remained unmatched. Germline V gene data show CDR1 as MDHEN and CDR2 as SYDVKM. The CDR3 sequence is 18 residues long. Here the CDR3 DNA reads TGTGCCAGCAGTGGGGCGACAGGGGGCCGCTCTGGGGCCAACGTCCTGACTTTC. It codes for CASSGATGGRSGANVLTF.

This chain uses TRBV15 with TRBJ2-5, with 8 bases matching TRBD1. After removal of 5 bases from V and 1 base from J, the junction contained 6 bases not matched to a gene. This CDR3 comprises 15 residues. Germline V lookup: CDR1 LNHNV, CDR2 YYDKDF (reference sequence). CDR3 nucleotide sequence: TGTGCCACCAGCTGGGGCCAGGGGGCCCAAGAGACCCAGTACTTC. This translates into CATSWGQGAQETQYF.

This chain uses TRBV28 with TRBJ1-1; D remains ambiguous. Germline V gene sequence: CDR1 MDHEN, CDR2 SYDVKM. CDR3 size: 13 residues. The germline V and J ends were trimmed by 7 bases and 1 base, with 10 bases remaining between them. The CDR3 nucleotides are TGTGCCAGCAAGGAGGGCACGAACACTGAAGCTTTCTTT. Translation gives CASKEGTNTEAFF. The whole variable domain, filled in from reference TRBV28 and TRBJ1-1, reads DVKVTQSSRYLVKRTGEKVFLECVQDMDHENMFWYRQDPGLGLRLIYFSYDVKMKEKGDIPEGYSVSREKKERFSLILESASTNQTSMYLCASKEGTNTEAFFGQGTRLTVV.

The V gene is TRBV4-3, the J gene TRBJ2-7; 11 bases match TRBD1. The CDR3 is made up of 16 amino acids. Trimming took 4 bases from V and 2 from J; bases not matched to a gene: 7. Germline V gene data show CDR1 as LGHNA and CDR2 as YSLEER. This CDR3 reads CASSRGGQGGAYEQYF. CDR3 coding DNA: TGCGCCAGCAGCCGAGGGGGACAGGGGGGCGCCTACGAGCAGTACTTC.

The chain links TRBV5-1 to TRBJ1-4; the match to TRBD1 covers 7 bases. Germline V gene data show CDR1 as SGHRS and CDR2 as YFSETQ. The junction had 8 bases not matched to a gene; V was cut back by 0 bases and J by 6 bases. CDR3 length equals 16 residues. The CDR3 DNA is TGCGCCAGCAGCTTGGGCACAGGGGCATGGTATGAAAAACTGTTTTTT. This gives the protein CASSLGTGAWYEKLFF.

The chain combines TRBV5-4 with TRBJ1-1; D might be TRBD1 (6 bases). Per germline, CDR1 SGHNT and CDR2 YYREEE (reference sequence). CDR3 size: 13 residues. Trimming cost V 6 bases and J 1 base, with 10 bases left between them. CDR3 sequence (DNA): TGTGCCAGCAACGACAGGACGAACACTGAAGCTTTCTTT. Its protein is CASNDRTNTEAFF.

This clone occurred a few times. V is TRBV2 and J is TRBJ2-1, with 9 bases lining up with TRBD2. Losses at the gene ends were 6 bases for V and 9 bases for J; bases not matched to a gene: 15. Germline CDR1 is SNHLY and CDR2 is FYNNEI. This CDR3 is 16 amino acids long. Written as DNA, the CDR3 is TGTGCCAGCAGAATGAGACTAGCGGAGGGGGTTGGTGAGCAGTTCTTC. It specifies CASRMRLAEGVGEQFF.

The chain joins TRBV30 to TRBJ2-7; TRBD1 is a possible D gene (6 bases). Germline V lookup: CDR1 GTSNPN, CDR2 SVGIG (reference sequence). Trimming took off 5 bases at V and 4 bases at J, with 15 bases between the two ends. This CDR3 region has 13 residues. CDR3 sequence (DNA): TGTGCCTGGGATCTCATAGGACAGTACGAGCAGTACTTC. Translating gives CAWDLIGQYEQYF.

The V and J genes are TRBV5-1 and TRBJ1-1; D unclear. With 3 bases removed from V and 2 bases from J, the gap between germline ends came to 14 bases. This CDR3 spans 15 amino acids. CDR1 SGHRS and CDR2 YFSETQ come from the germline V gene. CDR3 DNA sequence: TGCGCCAGCAGCTCGATAGACACCGAAAACACTGAAGCTTTCTTT. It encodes CASSSIDTENTEAFF.

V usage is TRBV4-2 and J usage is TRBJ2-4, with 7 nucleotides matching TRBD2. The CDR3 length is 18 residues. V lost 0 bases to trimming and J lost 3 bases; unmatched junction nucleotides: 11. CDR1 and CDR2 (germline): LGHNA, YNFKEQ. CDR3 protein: CASSQDRGRGQGKNIQYF. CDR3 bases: TGTGCCAGCAGCCAAGATAGAGGGAGGGGCCAGGGCAAAAACATTCAGTACTTC.

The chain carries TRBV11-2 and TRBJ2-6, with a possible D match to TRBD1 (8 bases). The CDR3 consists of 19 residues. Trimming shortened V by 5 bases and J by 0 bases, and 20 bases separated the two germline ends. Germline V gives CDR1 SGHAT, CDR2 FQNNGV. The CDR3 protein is CASSPRTGRGNSGANVLTF. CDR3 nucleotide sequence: TGTGCCAGCAGCCCGAGGACAGGGAGGGGCAACTCTGGGGCCAACGTCCTGACTTTC.

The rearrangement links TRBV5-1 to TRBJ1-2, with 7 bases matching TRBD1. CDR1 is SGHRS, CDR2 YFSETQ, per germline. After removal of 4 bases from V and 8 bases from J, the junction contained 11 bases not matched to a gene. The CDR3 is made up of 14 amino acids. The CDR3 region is CASSPRQGPGGYTF. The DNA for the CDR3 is TGCGCCAGCAGCCCCAGACAGGGCCCGGGAGGCTACACCTTC.

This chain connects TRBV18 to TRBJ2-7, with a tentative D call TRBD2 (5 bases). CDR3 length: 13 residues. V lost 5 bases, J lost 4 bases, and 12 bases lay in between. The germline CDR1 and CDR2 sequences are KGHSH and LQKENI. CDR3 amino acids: CASSSDLPYEQYF. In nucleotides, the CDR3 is TGTGCCAGCTCATCGGACTTACCTTACGAGCAGTACTTC.

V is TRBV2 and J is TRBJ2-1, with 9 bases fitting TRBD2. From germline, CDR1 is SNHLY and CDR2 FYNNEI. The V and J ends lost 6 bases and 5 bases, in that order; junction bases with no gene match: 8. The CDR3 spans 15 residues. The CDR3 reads CASRALSGGHNEQFF. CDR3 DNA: TGTGCCAGCAGAGCCCTCAGCGGGGGGCACAATGAGCAGTTCTTC.

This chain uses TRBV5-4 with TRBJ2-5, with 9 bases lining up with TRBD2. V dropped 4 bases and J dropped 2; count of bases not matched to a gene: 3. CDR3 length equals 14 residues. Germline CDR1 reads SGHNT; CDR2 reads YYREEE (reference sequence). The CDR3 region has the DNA TGTGCCAGCAGCCCCGGACTAGCGCAAGAGACCCAGTACTTC. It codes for CASSPGLAQETQYF.

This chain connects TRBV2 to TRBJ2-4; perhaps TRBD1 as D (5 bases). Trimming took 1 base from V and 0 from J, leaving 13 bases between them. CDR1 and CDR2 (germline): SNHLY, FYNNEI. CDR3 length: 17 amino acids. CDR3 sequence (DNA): TGTGCCAGCAGTGAAGGACAGAGTACCAGAGCCAAAAACATTCAGTACTTC. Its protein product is CASSEGQSTRAKNIQYF.

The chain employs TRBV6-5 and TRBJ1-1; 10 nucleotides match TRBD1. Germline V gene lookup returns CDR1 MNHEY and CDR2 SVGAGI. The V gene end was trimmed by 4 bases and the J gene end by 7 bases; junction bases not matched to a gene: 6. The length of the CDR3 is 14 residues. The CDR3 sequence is CASSSGTGDFEAFF. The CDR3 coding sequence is TGTGCCAGCAGTTCGGGGACAGGGGACTTTGAAGCTTTCTTT.

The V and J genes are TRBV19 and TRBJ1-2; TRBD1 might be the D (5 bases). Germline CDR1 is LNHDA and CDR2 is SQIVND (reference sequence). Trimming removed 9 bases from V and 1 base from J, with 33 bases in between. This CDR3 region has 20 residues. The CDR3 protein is CASRQPIPREEHRLNYGYTF. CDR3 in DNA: TGTGCCAGCCGACAACCAATCCCAAGGGAAGAACACAGGCTTAACTATGGCTACACCTTC.

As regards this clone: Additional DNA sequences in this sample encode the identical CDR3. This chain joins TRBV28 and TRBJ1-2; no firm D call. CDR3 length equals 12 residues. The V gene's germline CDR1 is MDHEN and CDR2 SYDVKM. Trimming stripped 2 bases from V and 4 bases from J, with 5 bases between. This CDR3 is CASSLGSYGYTF. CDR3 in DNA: TGTGCCAGCAGTTTAGGCAGCTATGGCTACACCTTC.

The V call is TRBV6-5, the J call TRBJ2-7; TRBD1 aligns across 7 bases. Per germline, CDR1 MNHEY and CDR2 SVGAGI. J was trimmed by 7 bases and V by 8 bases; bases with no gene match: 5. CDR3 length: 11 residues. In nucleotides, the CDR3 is TGTGCCAGCGGCACAGGGGTAGAGCAGTACTTC. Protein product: CASGTGVEQYF.

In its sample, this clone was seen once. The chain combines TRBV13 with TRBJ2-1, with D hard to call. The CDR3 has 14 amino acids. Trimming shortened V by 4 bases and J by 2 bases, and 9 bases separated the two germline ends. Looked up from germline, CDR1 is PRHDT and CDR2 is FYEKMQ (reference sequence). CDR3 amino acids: CASSSNQAYNEQFF. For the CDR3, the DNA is TGTGCCAGCAGCTCAAATCAGGCCTACAATGAGCAGTTCTTC.

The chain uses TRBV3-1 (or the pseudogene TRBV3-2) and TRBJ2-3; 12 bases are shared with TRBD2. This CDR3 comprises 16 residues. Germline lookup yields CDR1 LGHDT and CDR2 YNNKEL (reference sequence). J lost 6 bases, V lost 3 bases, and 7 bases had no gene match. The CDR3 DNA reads TGTGCCAGCAGCCAGTCGGGACTAGCGGGCATGGATACGCAGTATTTT. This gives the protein CASSQSGLAGMDTQYF.

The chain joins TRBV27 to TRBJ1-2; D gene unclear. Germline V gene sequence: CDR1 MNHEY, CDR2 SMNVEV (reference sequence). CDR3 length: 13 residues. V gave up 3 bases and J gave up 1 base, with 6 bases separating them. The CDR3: CASSFDFNYGYTF. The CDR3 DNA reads TGTGCCAGCAGTTTTGACTTTAACTATGGCTACACCTTC.

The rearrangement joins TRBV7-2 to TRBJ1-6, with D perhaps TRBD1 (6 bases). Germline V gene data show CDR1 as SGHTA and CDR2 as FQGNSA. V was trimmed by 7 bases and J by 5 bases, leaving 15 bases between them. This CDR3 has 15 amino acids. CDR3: CASTFSGQNNSPLHF. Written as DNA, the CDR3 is TGTGCCAGCACCTTTTCGGGACAAAATAATTCACCCCTCCACTTT.

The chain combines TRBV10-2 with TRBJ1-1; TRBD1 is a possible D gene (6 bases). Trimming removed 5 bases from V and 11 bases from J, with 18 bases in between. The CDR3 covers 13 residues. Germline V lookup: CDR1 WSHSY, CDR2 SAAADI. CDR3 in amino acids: CASSNGQSYVAFF. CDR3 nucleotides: TGCGCCAGCAGTAACGGACAGTCCTACGTGGCTTTCTTT.

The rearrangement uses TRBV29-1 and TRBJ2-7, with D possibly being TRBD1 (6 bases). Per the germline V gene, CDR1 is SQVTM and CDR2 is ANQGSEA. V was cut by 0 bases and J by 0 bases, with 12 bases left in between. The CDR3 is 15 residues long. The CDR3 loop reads CSVEEGDKSSYEQYF. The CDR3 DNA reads TGCAGCGTTGAAGAGGGGGACAAAAGCTCCTACGAGCAGTACTTC.